Sequencing of this T cell receptor (beta chain) was carried out in a study of blood T cell repertoires in COVID-19. Across the whole study: COVID-19 samples from acute and convalescent phases originated in the United States, Italy and Spain. T cells, B-cell-depleted T cells, or PBMCs provided the cDNA or gDNA that served as material.

As originally analysed: Reference gene primer amplification gave estimated nucleated cell counts. Clones were read by immunoSEQ multiplex PCR, and TCRdb kept only the in-frame ones, dropping some. V and J calls and clone size follow that table, whereas D and trimming were derived from the DNA. The data show nearly 350,000 clones, about 86% seen once. The sample consisted of peripheral blood. This receptor was taken from a man in his thirties or forties with active or convalescent COVID-19.

This CDR3 is CASSSNSGIPGNTIYF. As DNA, the CDR3 is TGTGCCAGCAGCTCGAATTCAGGTATCCCTGGAAACACCATATATTTT. The rearrangement links TRBV5-8 to TRBJ1-3, with D hard to call. Trimming stripped 3 bases from V and 2 bases from J, with 15 bases between. Germline assignment: CDR1 SGHTS and CDR2 YDEGEE. CDR3 length equals 16 residues.